These T cell receptor beta chains were read from a single sample in a study of identical twins. Each CDR3 protein gets one entry after TCRdb re-called the 5' RACE reads with MiXCR. Of roughly 250,000 distinct CDR3 sequences listed, over 13% are singletons. Sequenced material: memory (CD45RO+) T cells sorted from blood. All receptors derive from a woman under 30 in good health. The CDR3 runs from the conserved cysteine through the conserved F or W.

CDR3: CASSLEGRVGTGELFF
J: TRBJ2-2
V: TRBV12-3/TRBV12-4

CDR3: CAAPGTTARTGELFF
J: TRBJ2-2
V: TRBV7-9

CDR3: CASILTAVADTQYF
J: TRBJ2-3
V: TRBV27

CDR3: CASKQGREYNEQFF
J: TRBJ2-1
V: TRBV2

CDR3: CASTTSRQGFSEQYF
J: TRBJ2-7
V: TRBV6-2/TRBV6-3

CDR3: CATRSDSAYEQYF
J: TRBJ2-7
V: TRBV15

CDR3: CASSVDSHYEQYF
J: TRBJ2-7
V: TRBV9

CDR3: CASSSGTSGRRTDNEQFF
J: TRBJ2-1
V: TRBV6-1

CDR3: CASSYQGYSYEQYF
J: TRBJ2-7
V: TRBV6-5

CDR3: CSVNRGQGETQYF
J: TRBJ2-5
V: TRBV29-1

CDR3: CASSLTRGGHTF
J: TRBJ1-2
V: TRBV5-1

CDR3: CASSPRGPQRDNEKLFF
J: TRBJ1-4
V: TRBV5-1

CDR3: CASSPKLAGGQETQYF
J: TRBJ2-5
V: TRBV9

CDR3: CASAAGWDNEQFF
J: TRBJ2-1
V: TRBV12-3/TRBV12-4

CDR3: CASSAGTEYNSPLHF
J: TRBJ1-6
V: TRBV18

CDR3: CASSLRGNEQFF
J: TRBJ2-1
V: TRBV27

CDR3: CASSASGTSSYNEQFF
J: TRBJ2-1
V: TRBV5-8

CDR3: CASIASETSYNEQFF
J: TRBJ2-1
V: TRBV19

CDR3: CASTQLAGALDTQYF
J: TRBJ2-3
V: TRBV7-2

CDR3: CASSSLAGVSLYNEQFF
J: TRBJ2-1
V: TRBV7-2

CDR3: CASRYSTDTQYF
J: TRBJ2-3
V: TRBV5-1

CDR3: CASMIYGANVLTF
J: TRBJ2-6
V: TRBV11-1

CDR3: CASSQTSLLQETQYF
J: TRBJ2-5
V: TRBV12-3/TRBV12-4

CDR3: CASSLAVLGGPRDPQYF
J: TRBJ2-5
V: TRBV7-9

CDR3: CASSLSASRHTDTQYF
J: TRBJ2-3
V: TRBV5-5

CDR3: CASSSLEGLNTEAFF
J: TRBJ1-1
V: TRBV27